The 23 T cell receptor beta chains presented below share a single source sample, sequenced in a study of immune characterization of retroperitoneal liposarcoma. MiXCR, run by TCRdb on the PCR reads, gives a single entry per CDR3 protein. Among 9,500 to 12,000 distinct CDR3 sequences listed, approximately 26% were seen once. Sequenced material: tumor tissue. These receptors all come from a female donor with retroperitoneal liposarcoma.

In its sample, this clonotype ranks as medium-sized (0.01 to 0.1%). V and J are TRBV6-1 and TRBJ1-1, with TRBD1 matching over 8 bases. Germline V gene sequence: CDR1 MNHNS, CDR2 SASEGT. Trimming removed 2 bases from V and 6 bases from J; junction bases left unmatched: 11. This CDR3 region has 16 residues. The CDR3 region has the DNA TGTGCCAGCAGTGAAAGGGGGACAGGTGGAAGGGCTGAAGCTTTCTTT. Translated: CASSERGTGGRAEAFF.

Regarding this clonotype: A junction end diverges from the germline sequence, so it may reflect a read error. The V and J genes are TRBV10-2 and TRBJ2-3; D is undetermined. The CDR3 extends over 13 amino acids. Germline CDR1 is WSHSY and CDR2 is SAAADI. The CDR3 coding sequence is TGTGCCAACAGTGAAACACCTCCCCCCGAGCAGTATTTT. Translating gives CANSETPPPEQYF.

By proportion, this clonotype is medium-sized (0.01 to 0.1%). V and J are TRBV7-9 and TRBJ2-7; 13 bases align to TRBD2. J gave up 3 bases and V 5 bases, and 1 base lay outside the gene matches. The CDR3 consists of 14 residues. Germline CDR1 SEHNR, CDR2 FQNEAQ (reference sequence). Written as DNA, the CDR3 is TGTGCCAGCAGCCGGACTAGCGGGAGCTACGAGCAGTACTTC. Translating gives CASSRTSGSYEQYF.

This clonotype is classed as medium-sized (0.01 to 0.1%). The chain combines TRBV11-3 with TRBJ2-1, with no clear D. The assigned J gene may be wrong: the sequence end matches TRBJ2-7 better. Germline lookup yields CDR1 SGHNT and CDR2 YENEEA. This CDR3 region has 17 residues. CDR3 in DNA: TGTGCCAGCAGCTTAGATCTTGTGGCCGACCCGCAGGACGAGCAGTACTTC. Residues: CASSLDLVADPQDEQYF.

In its sample, this clonotype was seen many times. The V call is TRBV6-1, the J call TRBJ2-5, with 12 bases aligning to TRBD1. The V gene's germline CDR1 is MNHNS and CDR2 SASEGT. CDR3 length equals 16 residues. The trim removed 6 bases at V and 5 bases at J, leaving 10 bases unmatched. The chain's CDR3 is CASSARDRGLRETQYF. CDR3 nucleotide sequence: TGTGCCAGCAGCGCCCGGGACAGGGGGCTAAGGGAGACCCAGTACTTC.

This clonotype is judged medium-sized. V gene TRBV7-2 combines with J gene TRBJ2-3; no definite D call. The V gene lost 3 bases and the J gene lost 1 base, with 11 bases spanning the gap. Germline CDR1 and CDR2: SGHTA and FQGNSA. The CDR3 has 15 residues. DNA for the CDR3: TGTGCCAGCAGCTTCAGCCTGATCCGCACAGATACGCAGTATTTT. This sequence encodes CASSFSLIRTDTQYF. Together with reference TRBV7-2 and TRBJ2-3, the CDR3 gives the full variable domain: GAGVSQSPSNKVTEKGKDVELRCDPISGHTALYWYRQSLGQGLEFLIYFQGNSAPDKSGLPSDRFSAERTGGSVSTLTIQRTQQEDSAVYLCASSFSLIRTDTQYFGPGTRLTVL.

In its sample, this clonotype was seen a few times. The chain uses TRBV28 and TRBJ2-1; the D is unclear. Germline-derived CDR1 and CDR2 are MDHEN and SYDVKM. Deletions cut 4 bases from V and 7 bases from J, with 17 bases between. The CDR3 is made up of 15 amino acids. The CDR3 loop is CASSSPPRRGNEQFF. The CDR3 DNA is TGTGCCAGCAGTTCCCCCCCCAGGCGAGGAAATGAGCAGTTCTTC.

This chain connects TRBV12-3 or TRBV12-4 to TRBJ2-6; D may match TRBD1 or TRBD2 (5 bases each). Trimming left V 7 bases short and J 0 bases short, with 10 bases between. The CDR3 contains 15 residues. Here the CDR3 DNA reads TGTGCCAGCAAGGGACGTTCCTCTGGGGCCAACGTCCTGACTTTC. Residues: CASKGRSSGANVLTF.

A few counts support this clonotype. This sequence joins TRBV24-1 and TRBJ2-3; TRBD2 matches 9 bases. The CDR3 runs to 16 residues. J was trimmed by 4 bases and V by 7 bases; bases with no gene match: 11. Germline V gene lookup returns CDR1 KGHDR and CDR2 SFDVKD. The CDR3 loop reads CATSGDGGRGPDTQYF. The CDR3 nucleotides read TGTGCCACCAGCGGCGATGGCGGGAGGGGGCCAGATACGCAGTATTTT.

The chain couples TRBV7-8 to TRBJ2-7; a possible D gene is TRBD1 (5 bases). V lost 2 bases and J 7 bases, leaving 24 bases between the germline ends. The CDR3 is 17 residues long. Germline V lookup: CDR1 SGHVS, CDR2 FQNEAQ. CDR3 amino acids: CASSLSQGGRTYNEQYF. CDR3 sequence (DNA): TGTGCCAGCAGCTTAAGCCAGGGCGGCCGTACCTACAATGAGCAGTACTTC. Full variable domain (rest looked up from reference TRBV7-8 and TRBJ2-7): GAGVSQSPRYKVAKRGQDVALRCDPISGHVSLFWYQQALGQGPEFLTYFQNEAQLDKSGLPSDRFFAERPEGSVSTLKIQRTQQEDSAVYLCASSLSQGGRTYNEQYFGPGTRLTVT.

This clonotype has ten or more counts. J is TRBJ2-1 and V is TRBV7-2; 7 bases agree with TRBD1. TRBJ2-7 explains the end of the DNA better; the J call may be wrong. CDR1 and CDR2 from the germline V gene are SGHTA and FQGNSA. The CDR3 loop spans 16 amino acids. The CDR3: CASSFSTGQKAYEQYF. Here the CDR3 DNA reads TGTGCCAGCAGCTTTAGCACGGGACAGAAGGCCTACGAGCAGTACTTC.

CDR3 region: CAISELTSGSYEQYF. CDR3 nucleotide sequence: TGTGCCATCAGTGAGTTGACTAGCGGGAGCTACGAGCAGTACTTC. This chain connects TRBV10-3 to TRBJ2-7; 12 bases are a match to TRBD2. Germline V gene sequence: CDR1 ENHRY, CDR2 SYGVKD. The CDR3 length is 15 residues. Losses at the gene ends were 1 base for V and 3 bases for J; bases not matched to a gene: 1.

In this sample, this clonotype is large. This rearrangement joins TRBV6-1 to TRBJ2-1, with 9 bases that match TRBD2. The J call may be in error: the DNA end matches TRBJ2-7 better. Germline V gene lookup returns CDR1 MNHNS and CDR2 SASEGT. The CDR3 length is 15 residues. The CDR3 bases are TGTGCCAGCAGGACCGGGGCGGGGGGGACCTACGAGCAGTACTTC. Its protein is CASRTGAGGTYEQYF.

By share, this clonotype ranks as medium-sized. The chain's CDR3 is CASKPAGAYNEQYF. The CDR3 DNA is TGTGCCAGCAAGCCAGCGGGGGCTTACAATGAGCAGTACTTC. The chain uses TRBV6-1 and TRBJ2-5, with 8 positions matching TRBD2. The CDR3 runs 14 residues. Per germline, CDR1 MNHNS and CDR2 SASEGT. With 7 bases clipped from V and 11 bases from J, the junction kept 15 bases outside the gene matches.

The rearrangement joins TRBV11-2 to TRBJ2-7; D not resolved. Germline CDR1 is SGHAT and CDR2 is FQNNGV. This CDR3 comprises 13 residues. Trimming left V 1 base short and J 1 base short, with 5 bases between. The CDR3 nucleotides read TGTGCCAGCAGCTTAGCCTGGTCCTACGAGCAGTACTTC. It specifies CASSLAWSYEQYF. The full variable domain, rest sourced from reference TRBV11-2 and TRBJ2-7, is EAGVAQSPRYKIIEKRQSVAFWCNPISGHATLYWYQQILGQGPKLLIQFQNNGVVDDSQLPKDRFSAERLKGVDSTLKIQPAKLEDSAVYLCASSLAWSYEQYFGPGTRLTVT.

This clonotype showed up just a few times. The gene calls are TRBV27 and TRBJ2-1, with a possible D match to TRBD1 (6 bases). The CDR3 totals 13 residues. Germline assignment: CDR1 MNHEY and CDR2 SMNVEV (reference sequence). Trimming took 3 bases from V and 10 from J, leaving 13 bases between them. CDR3 sequence (DNA): TGTGCCAGCAGTTTTAGGGGGTCCTACGAGCAGTTCTTC. This sequence encodes CASSFRGSYEQFF.

At least ten counts were recorded for this clonotype. The CDR3 here is CASSLPTGSSYEQFF. CDR3 coding DNA: TGTGCCAGCAGTCTCCCGACAGGAAGCTCCTACGAGCAGTTCTTC. This chain joins TRBV12-3 or TRBV12-4 and TRBJ2-1, with TRBD1 as a possible D gene (6 bases). This CDR3 is 15 amino acids long. Trimming took off 5 bases at V and 10 bases at J, with 21 bases between the two ends.

J is TRBJ2-5 and V is TRBV6-1, with 11 bases identical to TRBD2. Germline CDR1 MNHNS, CDR2 SASEGT. Trimming at V came to 6 bases and at J to 11 bases, leaving 17 bases not matched to a gene. The CDR3 contains 16 residues. CDR3 loop: CASSNGLAGGRYEQYF. CDR3 DNA sequence: TGTGCCAGCAGCAACGGGCTAGCGGGAGGTAGGTATGAGCAGTACTTC.

This clonotype was recorded at least ten times. This chain links TRBV10-2 with TRBJ1-5; no clear D. The germline CDR1 and CDR2 sequences are WSHSY and SAAADI. V gave up 4 bases and J gave up 1 base, with 8 bases separating them. The CDR3 consists of 14 residues. CDR3 protein: CASSVGESNQPQHF. CDR3 in DNA: TGCGCCAGCAGTGTGGGAGAGAGCAATCAGCCCCAGCATTTT.

The chain is built from TRBV12-3 or TRBV12-4 and TRBJ1-1, with D possibly TRBD1 on 6 matching bases. With 4 bases removed from V and 7 bases from J, the gap between germline ends came to 10 bases. CDR3 length equals 12 residues. As DNA, the CDR3 is TGTGCCAGCAGTTCCCCGGACAGTGAAGCTTTCTTT. Its protein product is CASSSPDSEAFF.

Judged by abundance, this clonotype is medium-sized (0.01 to 0.1%). This chain uses TRBV12-3 or TRBV12-4 with TRBJ2-1; weak D call: TRBD1 (6 bases). V was shortened by 7 bases and J by 13 bases, with 23 bases between the two germline ends. The length of the CDR3 is 14 residues. The CDR3 sequence: CASIGGPNQETQFF. The CDR3, as DNA: TGTGCCAGCATAGGGGGACCAAACCAAGAGACCCAGTTCTTC.

The chain is built from TRBV6-1 and TRBJ1-1; possible D gene TRBD1, 6 bases. The CDR3 has 13 residues. The germline gives CDR1 MNHNS, CDR2 SASEGT. With 8 bases removed from V and 4 bases from J, the gap between germline ends came to 14 bases. Written as DNA, the CDR3 is TGTGCCAGCGACGCAGTGACAGGCACTGAAGCTTTCTTT. Translation gives CASDAVTGTEAFF.

By proportion, this clonotype is medium-sized. The chain is built from TRBV12-3 or TRBV12-4 and TRBJ2-7, with TRBD1 matching over 9 bases. V dropped 7 bases and J dropped 6; count of bases not matched to a gene: 10. The length of the CDR3 is 14 residues. In DNA form, the CDR3 reads TGTGCCAGCACCTTGACAGGGGGGTTGAGCGAGCAGTACTTC. Translated: CASTLTGGLSEQYF.